This T cell receptor (beta chain) came from a study of blood T cells in healthy people across ages. PBMCs were isolated at a quantity of at least 6.5 million per sample. Points from the study as a whole: Donor CMV status, an unknown factor, possibly confounded changes in expanded clonotypes.

This clonotype has more than one count but fewer than ten. Its antigen remains unidentified. Trimming pared 1 base from V and 13 bases from J, leaving 14 bases between. CDR1 is SGHTA, CDR2 FQGTGA, per germline. The CDR3 spans 13 residues. Using a J-beta primer mix together with a sample-barcoded 5' primer, a second PCR was run for about 7 to 12 cycles. There were at least 3 million CDR3-containing paired-end reads obtained from each sample. MiXCR was run by TCRdb on the 5' RACE reads, yielding one entry per CDR3 protein. The profile shows fewer than 2,000,000 distinct CDR3 sequences, 30% to 40% of them singletons.

This chain connects TRBV7-3 to TRBJ2-1; the D call may be TRBD1 or TRBD2 (7 bases each). Material for sequencing was blood. This TCR came from a woman aged 25 to 45 in good health. This CDR3 is CASSLNQGGGQFF. CDR3 coding DNA: TGTGCCAGCAGCTTAAATCAGGGGGGGGGCCAGTTCTTC.